Following are 5 T cell receptor beta chains from one sample sequenced in a study of molecular identifiers for immune sequencing clone quantification. MiXCR, run by TCRdb on the PCR reads, gives a single entry per CDR3 protein. The table shows about 300,000 distinct CDR3 sequences, with roughly 23% occurring only once. Sequenced: naive CD8+ T cells from blood, with Jurkat cell RNA spiked in. Documented subset: FACS-sorted CD8+CD4-CCR7+CD45RA+ naive T cells. The source of these receptors is a human donor in good health. Some libraries in this study had Jurkat cell RNA spiked in.

Many counts were recorded for this clonotype. J is TRBJ2-1 and V is TRBV19, with D uncertain. Germline CDR1 reads LNHDA; CDR2 reads SQIVND (reference sequence). With 4 bases removed from V and 10 bases from J, the gap between germline ends came to 11 bases. The CDR3 is 12 amino acids. CDR3 nucleotide sequence: TGTGCCAGTAGTACATCACCCTGGGAGCAGTTCTTC. It codes for CASSTSPWEQFF.

This clonotype was observed a handful of times. CDR3 nucleotide sequence: TGTGCCAGCAGTGAGGGGAGAATGTTGGGTAACGGAGATGAAAAACTGTTTTTT. This translates into CASSEGRMLGNGDEKLFF. The J gene is TRBJ1-4, the V gene TRBV2; D uncertain. This CDR3 is 18 amino acids long. CDR1 is SNHLY, CDR2 FYNNEI, per germline. V gave up 3 bases and J gave up 6 bases, with 23 bases separating them.

This clonotype was observed at least ten times. The chain has TRBV5-5 and TRBJ1-1; D unresolved. This CDR3 has 14 amino acids. Germline loops: CDR1 SGHKS, CDR2 YYEKEE (reference sequence). Trimming stripped 0 bases from V and 4 bases from J, with 10 bases between. The CDR3 sequence: CASSLGGLGTEAFF. DNA of the CDR3: TGTGCCAGCAGCTTGGGAGGGCTGGGCACTGAAGCTTTCTTT.

The sample holds many counts of this clonotype. Here the CDR3 reads CASSLLEREALGEQYF. DNA of the CDR3: TGTGCCAGCAGCTTGCTTGAGCGGGAGGCCCTTGGGGAGCAGTACTTC. The V gene is TRBV5-6, the J gene TRBJ2-7, with TRBD2 matching 9 bases. The CDR3 has 16 amino acids. Germline loops: CDR1 SGHDT, CDR2 YYEEEE. J gave up 7 bases and V 1 base, and 12 bases lay outside the gene matches.

Concerning this clonotype: A much bigger clone sits one base away, suggesting this may be a read error. The V and J genes are TRBV4-3 and TRBJ2-7; D gene ambiguous. Germline assignment: CDR1 LGHNA and CDR2 YSLEER. The CDR3 has 15 residues. CDR3 sequence (DNA): TGCGCCAGCGGCCAAGATCAGACATTACTTTTCGAGCAGTACTTC. Amino acids: CASGQDQTLLFEQYF.